One and the same sample provided the 18 T cell receptor beta chains below, sequenced in a study of T-cell reconstitution after alpha-beta-depleted transplantation in children. The authors prepared the TCRbeta library with unique molecular identifiers. Each CDR3 protein gets one entry after TCRdb re-called the PCR reads with MiXCR. The table records hundreds of thousands of distinct CDR3 sequences, about 31% of them present only once. The sample here was PBMCs from the stem cell graft donor, taken from the stem cell graft. All receptors derive from a human donor who donated a stem cell graft to a child with aplastic anemia.

This clonotype was found a few times. The V gene is TRBV7-6, the J gene TRBJ1-3; D might be TRBD1 (5 bases). CDR1 and CDR2 (germline): SGHVS, FNYEAQ. The CDR3 totals 15 residues. V was shortened by 5 bases and J by 3 bases, with 14 bases between the two germline ends. The CDR3 spells CASSPAGGVGNTIYF. The CDR3 region has the DNA TGTGCCAGCAGCCCCGCCGGGGGGGTTGGAAACACCATATATTTT.

This clonotype was seen more than once but under ten times. The chain links TRBV27 to TRBJ1-4; 8 bases align to TRBD1. The CDR3 is 14 amino acids. Trimming at V came to 6 bases and at J to 3 bases, leaving 3 bases not matched to a gene. Germline loops: CDR1 MNHEY, CDR2 SMNVEV (reference sequence). The CDR3 DNA reads TGTGCCAGCAGGGAACAGGGGGCTAATGAAAAACTGTTTTTT. Its protein is CASREQGANEKLFF. Together with reference TRBV27 and TRBJ1-4, the CDR3 gives the full variable domain: EAQVTQNPRYLITVTGKKLTVTCSQNMNHEYMSWYRQDPGLGLRQIYYSMNVEVTDKGDVPEGYKVSRKEKRNFPLILESPSPNQTSLYFCASREQGANEKLFFGSGTQLSVL.

V usage is TRBV28 and J usage is TRBJ2-5; D may be TRBD1 (6 bases). V shed 3 bases and J shed 7 bases, with 18 bases lying between them. CDR1 MDHEN and CDR2 SYDVKM come from the germline V gene. The CDR3 extends over 15 amino acids. The CDR3 coding sequence is TGTGCCAGCAGTTTCCGGGGCAGGGGCCAGACGACCCAGTACTTC. Protein: CASSFRGRGQTTQYF.

This clonotype was recorded a few times. CDR3 in amino acids: CASSFRGVLNTEAFF. The CDR3 nucleotides are TGTGCCAGCAGCTTCAGGGGGGTACTGAACACTGAAGCTTTCTTT. The rearrangement uses TRBV7-2 and TRBJ1-1; 7 nucleotides agree with TRBD1. The CDR3 is 15 amino acids. Germline CDR1 reads SGHTA; CDR2 reads FQGNSA. Trimming cost V 3 bases and J 0 bases; bases outside gene matches: 4.

The chain is built from TRBV7-9 and TRBJ2-1, with a tentative D call TRBD2 (7 bases). This CDR3 has 16 residues. CDR1 and CDR2 from the germline V gene are SEHNR and FQNEAQ (reference sequence). V shed 5 bases and J shed 7 bases, with 21 bases lying between them. The CDR3 nucleotides are TGTGCCAGCAGCCTTATTGGGGGGGCACCTCTGAATGAGCAGTTCTTC. This encodes CASSLIGGAPLNEQFF.

The chain combines TRBV14 with TRBJ1-2, with 8 bases matching TRBD1. CDR1 and CDR2 (germline): SGHDN, FVKESK. The trim removed 4 bases at V and 4 bases at J, leaving 8 bases unmatched. The CDR3 spans 15 residues. CDR3 protein: CASSPGPGGPYGYTF. CDR3 nucleotides: TGTGCCAGCAGCCCCGGGCCAGGGGGCCCCTATGGCTACACCTTC.

In this sample, this clonotype turned up a few times. The rearrangement joins TRBV19 to TRBJ1-4; D gene unclear. CDR3 size: 12 residues. CDR1 and CDR2 (germline): LNHDA, SQIVND (reference sequence). V was pared by 3 bases and J by 8 bases, with 7 bases between. The CDR3 sequence: CASSIGGEKLFF. CDR3 in DNA: TGTGCCAGTAGTATTGGAGGGGAAAAACTGTTTTTT.

Within the sample, this clonotype is medium-sized. The chain uses TRBV9 and TRBJ2-1; D is ambiguous. There are 16 residues in the CDR3. In germline, CDR1 is SGDLS, CDR2 YYNGEE. Trimming stripped 4 bases from V and 8 bases from J, with 22 bases between. Here the CDR3 reads CASSPSSKRLPHEQFF. The CDR3 DNA reads TGTGCCAGCAGCCCCTCCTCCAAGAGGCTACCCCATGAGCAGTTCTTC.

This clonotype turned up a few times. The rearrangement uses TRBV5-1 and TRBJ2-3; 8 bases map to TRBD2. The CDR3 is 15 residues long. Trimming at V came to 2 bases and at J to 8 bases, leaving 10 bases not matched to a gene. From germline, CDR1 is SGHRS and CDR2 YFSETQ. The CDR3 coding sequence is TGCGCCAGCAGCTTTAAAGCGGGAGTAAGCGGTACGCAGTATTTT. It encodes CASSFKAGVSGTQYF.

This clonotype was detected many times. The gene calls are TRBV20-1 and TRBJ2-1; D is uncertain. Between the trimmed V and J ends, which lost 2 bases and 6 bases, there was a span of 5 bases. Germline V CDR1 and CDR2: DFQATT, SNEGSKA (reference sequence). This CDR3 has 11 residues. The CDR3 DNA sequence: TGCAGTGCTAGATTCATCAATGAGCAGTTCTTC. This codes for CSARFINEQFF.

The V and J genes are TRBV5-1 and TRBJ2-1; D perhaps matches TRBD2 (5 bases). Germline CDR1 is SGHRS and CDR2 is YFSETQ. CDR3 size: 13 residues. Trimming took off 0 bases at V and 9 bases at J, with 10 bases between the two ends. The CDR3 loop is CASSLERSGEQFF. CDR3 in DNA: TGCGCCAGCAGCTTGGAGCGGAGCGGTGAGCAGTTCTTC.

This clonotype has more than one count but fewer than ten. The V gene is TRBV7-9, the J gene TRBJ1-5; perhaps TRBD1 as D (6 bases). Germline V gene lookup returns CDR1 SEHNR and CDR2 FQNEAQ (reference sequence). The length of the CDR3 is 14 residues. The V and J ends lost 1 base and 4 bases respectively, with 8 bases between them. CDR3 in DNA: TGTGCCAGCAGCTTAGAGGGGGTTAATCAGCCCCAGCATTTT. Protein product: CASSLEGVNQPQHF.

A few counts support this clonotype. The chain recombines TRBV10-3 with TRBJ2-7; 9 bases line up with TRBD1. J gave up 5 bases and V 4 bases, and 6 bases lay outside the gene matches. The CDR3 extends over 14 amino acids. Germline CDR1 and CDR2: ENHRY and SYGVKD. The CDR3 DNA sequence: TGTGCCATCAGTGGGACAGGGGCTAATAACGAGCAGTACGTC. It encodes CAISGTGANNEQYV.

The chain combines TRBV7-8 with TRBJ2-3, with 10 bases fitting TRBD2. This CDR3 contains 19 residues. CDR1 SGHVS and CDR2 FQNEAQ come from the germline V gene. The ends lost 4 bases at V and 5 bases at J; junction bases unmatched: 18. CDR3 sequence reads: CASSSAGLAEFLFGDTQYF. In DNA, the CDR3 is TGTGCCAGCAGCTCCGCCGGACTAGCGGAGTTCCTTTTTGGAGATACGCAGTATTTT.

V usage is TRBV9 and J usage is TRBJ2-3, with D maybe TRBD2 (5 bases). The CDR3 has 17 residues. Per germline, CDR1 SGDLS and CDR2 YYNGEE. Deletions cut 2 bases from V and 2 bases from J, with 18 bases between. In nucleotides, the CDR3 is TGTGCCAGCAGCGTGAGAAGGACTTCGAACCTCACAGATACGCAGTATTTT. Translating it yields CASSVRRTSNLTDTQYF.

The chain combines TRBV12-3 or TRBV12-4 with TRBJ2-2, with D maybe TRBD2 (5 bases). This CDR3 comprises 14 residues. With 3 bases removed from V and 5 bases from J, the gap between germline ends came to 10 bases. The CDR3 DNA reads TGTGCCAGCAGTTTTTCCGGGGAAACCGGGGAGCTGTTTTTT. Translating it yields CASSFSGETGELFF.

The V gene is TRBV28, the J gene TRBJ1-5; TRBD1 is a possible D gene (5 bases). The CDR3 totals 13 residues. Germline V gene data show CDR1 as MDHEN and CDR2 as SYDVKM. Trimming pared 3 bases from V and 7 bases from J, leaving 10 bases between. CDR3 DNA: TGTGCCAGCAGTTTGGGGACGGCGCAGCCCCAGCATTTT. Translated, it gives CASSLGTAQPQHF.

A few counts support this clonotype. The chain is built from TRBV7-9 and TRBJ2-7; 7 bases match TRBD1. Germline CDR1 is SEHNR and CDR2 is FQNEAQ (reference sequence). This CDR3 has 12 residues. After removal of 5 bases from V and 8 bases from J, the junction contained 6 bases not matched to a gene. The CDR3 DNA reads TGTGCCAGCAGCCCGGGACAGCCGCAGCAGTACTTC. Amino acids: CASSPGQPQQYF.